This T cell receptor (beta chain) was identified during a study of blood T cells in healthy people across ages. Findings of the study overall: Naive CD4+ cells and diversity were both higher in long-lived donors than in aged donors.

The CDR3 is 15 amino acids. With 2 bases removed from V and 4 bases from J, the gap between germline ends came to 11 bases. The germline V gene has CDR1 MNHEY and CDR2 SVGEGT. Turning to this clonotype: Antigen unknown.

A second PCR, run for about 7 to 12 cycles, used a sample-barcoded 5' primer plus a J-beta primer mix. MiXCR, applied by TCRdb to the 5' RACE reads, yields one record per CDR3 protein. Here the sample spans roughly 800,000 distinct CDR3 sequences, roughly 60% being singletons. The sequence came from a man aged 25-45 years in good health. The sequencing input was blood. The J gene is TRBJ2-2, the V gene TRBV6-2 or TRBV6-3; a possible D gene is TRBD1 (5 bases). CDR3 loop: CASSYRGVSTGELFF. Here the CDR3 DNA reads TGTGCCAGCAGTTACAGGGGTGTCAGCACCGGGGAGCTGTTTTTT.